The clone carrying this T cell receptor (beta chain) has only a few counts. Its antigen remains unidentified. This CDR3 is 19 amino acids long. Germline-derived CDR1 and CDR2 are SGHAT and FQNNGV. V gave up 2 bases and J gave up 1 base; unmatched junction bases: 12. This specimen comes from a study of CD8 T cells in ankylosing spondylitis. Findings and limits, study-wide: Reportedly, matched ankylosing spondylitis synovial fluid was significantly enriched for disease-linked clones. Reactive arthritis synovial fluid and blood were previously reported to contain some motif variants. Blood from ankylosing spondylitis patients appeared to carry a characteristic roughly 8-variant TCR beta motif.

As the method for making TCR beta libraries, quantitative 5'-RACE with molecular barcodes was used. TCRdb reprocessed the 5' RACE reads with MiXCR, giving one entry per CDR3 protein. Of roughly 100,000 distinct CDR3 sequences in the sample, roughly 8.3% were seen once. Sequenced input: blood, either unsorted or a sorted T cell fraction (not recorded which). The TCR was taken from a male donor with ankylosing spondylitis or in good health (not recorded which). The chain carries TRBV11-2 and TRBJ2-1; 9 nucleotides match TRBD2. The CDR3 here is CASSLRTRSGGISYNEQFF. The CDR3 DNA reads as TGTGCCAGCAGCTTAAGAACCCGCAGCGGGGGGATTTCCTACAATGAGCAGTTCTTC.